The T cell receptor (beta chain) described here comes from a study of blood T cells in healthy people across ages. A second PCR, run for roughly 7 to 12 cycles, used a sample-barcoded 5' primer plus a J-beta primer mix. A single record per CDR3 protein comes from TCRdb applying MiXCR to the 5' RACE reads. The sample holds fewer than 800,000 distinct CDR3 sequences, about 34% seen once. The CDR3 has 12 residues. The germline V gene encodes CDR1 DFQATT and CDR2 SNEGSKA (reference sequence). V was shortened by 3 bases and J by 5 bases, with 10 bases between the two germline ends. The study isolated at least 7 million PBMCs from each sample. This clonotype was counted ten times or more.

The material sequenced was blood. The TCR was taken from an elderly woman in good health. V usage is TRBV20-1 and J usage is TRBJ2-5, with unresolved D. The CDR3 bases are TGCAGTGCTAGGTCCGTTCGGGAGACCCAGTACTTC. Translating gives CSARSVRETQYF.